The source of this TCR beta chain is a study of regulatory T cells in long-lasting Graves disease. CDR3 regions were amplified by Arm-PCR using iRepertoire HTBI primers to build TCR beta libraries. TCRdb passed the multiplex PCR reads through MiXCR, listing each CDR3 protein once. The sample contains roughly 400,000 distinct CDR3 sequences, around 23% of which appear only once. This clonotype was recorded a few times. What it binds is unknown. Study-wide points: Thyroid tissue went unexamined; only peripheral blood was analyzed.

Specified time point: persistent/refractory GD, antithyroid drugs over 5 years with positive TRAb. RNA isolated from PBMCs was used to make the TCR library. The sequenced sample was peripheral blood mononuclear cells (PBMCs), obtained when the disease was refractory, from a patient treated with antithyroid drugs. The TCR sequence derives from a female donor with Graves disease.

CDR3 sequence reads: CASSPIQGANQETQYF. Written as DNA, the CDR3 is TGTGCCAGCAGTCCCATACAGGGGGCGAACCAAGAGACCCAGTACTTC. V and J are TRBV27 and TRBJ2-5, with 9 bases aligning to TRBD1. Trimming at V came to 5 bases and at J to 0 bases, leaving 7 bases not matched to a gene. The CDR3 runs 16 residues. Per germline, CDR1 MNHEY and CDR2 SMNVEV (reference sequence).